The 8 T cell receptor beta chains below were found in one sample sequenced in a study of T-cell memory formation after mild COVID-19. Each CDR3 protein gets one entry after TCRdb re-called the 5' RACE reads with MiXCR. The profile shows 300,000 to 400,000 distinct CDR3 sequences, over 13% of them singletons. The sequenced sample was PBMCs or a T cell subset sorted from them (not recorded which). Receptor source: a man younger than 35 who had mild COVID-19 (a few samples of this study predate the infection). Cell type and time point are not known.

This clonotype was detected ten times or more. The chain employs TRBV7-9 and TRBJ2-1, with 13 bases aligning to TRBD2. Germline trimming cut 5 bases from V and 8 bases from J; bases unmatched to any gene: 6. Germline-derived CDR1 and CDR2 are SEHNR and FQNEAQ (reference sequence). The CDR3 contains 15 residues. DNA for the CDR3: TGTGCCAGCAGCCTACTAGCGGGGGGGCCTTATGAGCAGTTCTTC. As protein: CASSLLAGGPYEQFF. The full variable domain, completed using reference TRBV7-9 and TRBJ2-1, is DTGVSQNPRHKITKRGQNVTFRCDPISEHNRLYWYRQTLGQGPEFLTYFQNEAQLEKSRLLSDRFSAERPKGSFSTLEIQRTEQGDSAMYLCASSLLAGGPYEQFFGPGTRLTVL.

The chain couples TRBV6-5 to TRBJ2-6; no definite D call. The V end was cut by 5 bases, the J end by 1 base, with 12 bases between. This CDR3 has 16 amino acids. Germline loops: CDR1 MNHEY, CDR2 SVGAGI. The CDR3 sequence: CASSQRMGSGANVLTF. CDR3 nucleotides: TGTGCCAGCAGTCAACGGATGGGGTCTGGGGCCAACGTCCTGACTTTC.

This clonotype has a count of ten or more. The rearrangement links TRBV6-5 to TRBJ2-5, with D tentatively TRBD2 (7 bases). CDR3 length: 15 residues. V lost 11 bases, J lost 0 bases, and 19 bases lay in between. CDR1 is MNHEY, CDR2 SVGAGI, per germline. The CDR3 reads CAASRRGHNQETQYF. CDR3 sequence (DNA): TGTGCCGCTTCGCGGCGGGGGCATAACCAAGAGACCCAGTACTTC.

This clonotype rates as medium-sized. The chain couples TRBV7-3 to TRBJ2-1; 11 bases match TRBD2. The length of the CDR3 is 15 residues. J was trimmed by 5 bases and V by 5 bases; bases with no gene match: 5. CDR1 is SGHTA and CDR2 is FQGTGA in the germline V gene. The CDR3: CASSVGLAGNNEQFF. In DNA, the CDR3 is TGTGCCAGCAGCGTTGGACTAGCGGGTAACAATGAGCAGTTCTTC.

This clonotype occurred a few times. The chain has TRBV6-6 and TRBJ1-1, with a weak D call TRBD1 (5 bases). Germline values: CDR1 MNHNY, CDR2 SVGAGI (reference sequence). This CDR3 is 16 amino acids long. Trimming stripped 5 bases from V and 6 bases from J, with 22 bases between. CDR3 sequence: CASSERLDSRGAEAFF. CDR3 in DNA: TGTGCCAGCAGTGAAAGATTAGACAGTCGTGGCGCTGAAGCTTTCTTT.

This clonotype was recorded at least ten times. The chain recombines TRBV12-3 or TRBV12-4 with TRBJ2-3; 8 bases map to TRBD2. With V trimmed by 6 bases and J by 3 bases, 8 bases remained unmatched. The CDR3 spans 15 residues. CDR3 region: CASRPPGLETDTQYF. The CDR3 nucleotides read TGTGCCAGCAGGCCCCCGGGACTAGAAACAGATACGCAGTATTTT.

The rearrangement links TRBV5-1 to TRBJ2-3, with D perhaps matching TRBD1 (5 bases). Looked up from germline, CDR1 is SGHRS and CDR2 is YFSETQ. This CDR3 is built from 16 residues. Trimming removed 4 bases at V and 4 bases at J, with 19 bases between. In DNA form, the CDR3 reads TGCGCCAGCAGCGGGAAGGTGAACCAAGGGGCAGATACGCAGTATTTT. Residues: CASSGKVNQGADTQYF.

J is TRBJ2-5 and V is TRBV5-1; D might be TRBD1 (5 bases). V lost 3 bases and J lost 3, with 12 bases in between. CDR1 SGHRS and CDR2 YFSETQ come from the germline V gene. The CDR3 runs 14 residues. In nucleotides, the CDR3 is TGCGCCAGCAGCTGGCCTGGGGCGAAAGAGACCCAGTACTTC. This gives the protein CASSWPGAKETQYF.